This TCR beta chain was identified during a study of T-cell memory formation after mild COVID-19. Study-level information: Most TCR clusters belonged to a single donor.

Regarding this clonotype: Its target is not known.

Regarding the study as a whole: CD4+ bias marked clones expanding day 15 to 37, unlike balanced contracting clones.

The CDR3 length is 13 residues. Germline CDR1 SEHNR, CDR2 FQNEAQ (reference sequence). V dropped 5 bases and J dropped 5 bases, with 9 bases sitting between them. After 5'RACE with constant-segment primers, TCR alpha and TCR beta cDNA libraries carrying sample barcodes and UMIs were obtained. TCRdb fed the 5' RACE reads into MiXCR, producing one record per CDR3 protein. Found here are about 200,000 distinct CDR3 sequences, about a sixth of them singletons; the top ten hold approximately 2.2%. Input material: PBMCs or a T cell subset sorted from them (not recorded which). The clonotype originates from an adult woman who had mild COVID-19 (a few samples of this study predate the infection). Cell type and time point are not known. V and J are TRBV7-9 and TRBJ1-4; D is unresolved. As DNA, the CDR3 is TGTGCCAGCAGCGGGAGACTCAATGAAAAACTGTTTTTT. Its protein is CASSGRLNEKLFF.